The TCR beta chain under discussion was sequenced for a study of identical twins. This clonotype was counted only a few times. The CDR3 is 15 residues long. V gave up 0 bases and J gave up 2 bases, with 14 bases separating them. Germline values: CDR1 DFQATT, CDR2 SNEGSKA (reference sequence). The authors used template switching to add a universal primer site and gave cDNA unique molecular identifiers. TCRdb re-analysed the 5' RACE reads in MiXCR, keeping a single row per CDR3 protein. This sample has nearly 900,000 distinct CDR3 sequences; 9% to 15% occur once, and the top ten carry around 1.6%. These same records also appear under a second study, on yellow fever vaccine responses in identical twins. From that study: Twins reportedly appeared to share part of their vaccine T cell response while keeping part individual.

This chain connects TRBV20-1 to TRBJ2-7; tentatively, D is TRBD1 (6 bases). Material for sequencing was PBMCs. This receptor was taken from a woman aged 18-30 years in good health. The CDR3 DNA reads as TGCAGTGCTAGAGATCTTGGGGCAGGGGCCTACGAGCAGTACTTC. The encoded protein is CSARDLGAGAYEQYF.